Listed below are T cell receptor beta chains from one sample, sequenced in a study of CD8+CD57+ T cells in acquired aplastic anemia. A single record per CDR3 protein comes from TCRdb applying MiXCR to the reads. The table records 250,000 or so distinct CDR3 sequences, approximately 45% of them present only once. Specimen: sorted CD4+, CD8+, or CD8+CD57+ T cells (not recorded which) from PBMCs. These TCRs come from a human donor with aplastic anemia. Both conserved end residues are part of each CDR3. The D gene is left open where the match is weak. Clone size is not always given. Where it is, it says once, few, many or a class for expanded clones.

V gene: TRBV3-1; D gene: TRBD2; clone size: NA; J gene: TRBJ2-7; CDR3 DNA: TGTGCCAGCAGCCACGGACTAGCAGAAGTCTACGAGCAGTACTTC; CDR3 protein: CASSHGLAEVYEQYF
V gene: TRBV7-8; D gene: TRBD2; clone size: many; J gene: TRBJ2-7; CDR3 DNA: TGTGCCAGCAGCTCGACTAGCGGCTACGAGCAGTACTTC; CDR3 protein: CASSSTSGYEQYF
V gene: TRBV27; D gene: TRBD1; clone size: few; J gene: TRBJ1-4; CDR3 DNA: TGTGCCAGCAGAAAATTACAGGGGGCGCGTGAAAAACTGTTTTTT; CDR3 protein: CASRKLQGAREKLFF
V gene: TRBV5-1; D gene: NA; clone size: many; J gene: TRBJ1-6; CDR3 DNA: TGCGCCAGCAGCTCCTGGGACGGAGGCTCAAGCTCCTATAATTCACCCCTCCACTTT; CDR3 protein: CASSSWDGGSSSYNSPLHF
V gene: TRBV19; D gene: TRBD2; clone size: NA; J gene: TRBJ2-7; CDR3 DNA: TGTGCCAGTAGTATGGCGGGGGGCCCAGACGAGCAGTACTTC; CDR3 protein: CASSMAGGPDEQYF
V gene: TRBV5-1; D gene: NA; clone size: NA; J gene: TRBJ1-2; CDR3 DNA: TGCGCCAGCAATCAAATAGCGGGAGGCTACACCTTC; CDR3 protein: CASNQIAGGYTF
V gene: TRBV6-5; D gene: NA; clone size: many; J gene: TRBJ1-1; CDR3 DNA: TGTGCCAGCAGTTACTCGTCGTCTCTTCACACTGAAGCTTTCTTT; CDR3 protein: CASSYSSSLHTEAFF
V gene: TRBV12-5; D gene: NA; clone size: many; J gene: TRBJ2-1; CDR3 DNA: TGTGCTAGTGGTTTCGGGTTTGAGCAGTTCTTC; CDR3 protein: CASGFGFEQFF
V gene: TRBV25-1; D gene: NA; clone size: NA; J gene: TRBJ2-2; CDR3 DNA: TGTGCCAGCAGTGGTGTGGGGGTCGAGAGCACCGGGGAGCTGTTCTTT; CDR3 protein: CASSGVGVESTGELFF
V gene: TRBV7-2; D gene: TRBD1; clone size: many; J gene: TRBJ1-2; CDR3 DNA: TGTGCCAGCAGCTTAGCCGGACAGGGAGGATATGGCTACACCTTC; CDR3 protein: CASSLAGQGGYGYTF
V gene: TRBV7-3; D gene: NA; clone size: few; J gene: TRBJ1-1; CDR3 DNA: TGTGCCAGCAGCCCCGGCCGGGAGGGGATGAACACTGGAGCTTTCTTT; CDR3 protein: CASSPGREGMNTGAFF
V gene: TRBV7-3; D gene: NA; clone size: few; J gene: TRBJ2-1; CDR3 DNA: TGTGCCAGCAGCCCCATCGGGAGCTCCTACAATGAGCAGTTCTTC; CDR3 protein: CASSPIGSSYNEQFF
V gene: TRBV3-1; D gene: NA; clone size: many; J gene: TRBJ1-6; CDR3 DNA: TGTGCCAGCAGCCAAGCCAGGGCCCCTCAGACCCTCCACTTT; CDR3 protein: CASSQARAPQTLHF
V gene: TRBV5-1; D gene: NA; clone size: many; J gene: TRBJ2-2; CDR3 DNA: TGCGCCAGCAGCTTGGAGGGGCCGTCACCCGGGGAGCTGTTTTTT; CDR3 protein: CASSLEGPSPGELFF
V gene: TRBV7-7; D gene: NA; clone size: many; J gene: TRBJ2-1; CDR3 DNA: TGTGCTAGCAGCCCGGGGACTGTTGACAATGAGCAGTTCTTC; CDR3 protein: CASSPGTVDNEQFF
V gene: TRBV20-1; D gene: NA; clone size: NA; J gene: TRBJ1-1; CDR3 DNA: TGCAGTGCTATTCCATCCCCAGATTTTGAAGCTTTCTTT; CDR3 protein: CSAIPSPDFEAFF
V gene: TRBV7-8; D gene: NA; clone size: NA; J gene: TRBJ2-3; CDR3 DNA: TGTGCCAGCAGCCTCCCCCCCTGGACGCAGTATTTT; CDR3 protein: CASSLPPWTQYF
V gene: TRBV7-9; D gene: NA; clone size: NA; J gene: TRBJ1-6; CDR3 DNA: TGTGCCAGCAGCTGGCGTCAGGGGAATTCACCCCTCCACTTT; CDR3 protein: CASSWRQGNSPLHF
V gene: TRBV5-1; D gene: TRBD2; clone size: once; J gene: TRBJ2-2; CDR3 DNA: TGCGCCAGCAGTACGACTAGCGCCGGGGAGCTGTTTTTT; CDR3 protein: CASSTTSAGELFF
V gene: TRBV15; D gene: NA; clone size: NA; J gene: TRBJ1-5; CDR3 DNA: TGTGCCACCAGCGGGAAACGGGGAGGTTACAATCAGCCCCAGCATTTT; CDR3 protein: CATSGKRGGYNQPQHF
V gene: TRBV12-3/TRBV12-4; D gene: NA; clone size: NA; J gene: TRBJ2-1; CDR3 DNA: TGTGCCAGCAGCCTATCCACGGCGGCTTACAATGAGCAGTTCTTC; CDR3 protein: CASSLSTAAYNEQFF
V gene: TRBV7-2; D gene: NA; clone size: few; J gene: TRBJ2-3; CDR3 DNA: TGTGCCAGCAGCTTCCCTAGCACAGATACGCAGTATTTT; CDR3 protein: CASSFPSTDTQYF
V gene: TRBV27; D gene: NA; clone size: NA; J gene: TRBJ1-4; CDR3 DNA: TGTGCCAGCAGTTTACGTGGGGGGGGTAAAGAAAAACTGTTTTTT; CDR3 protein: CASSLRGGGKEKLFF
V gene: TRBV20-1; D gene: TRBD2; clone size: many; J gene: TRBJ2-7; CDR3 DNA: TGCAGTGCTAGGACTAGCGGATTATACGAGCAGTACTTC; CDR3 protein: CSARTSGLYEQYF
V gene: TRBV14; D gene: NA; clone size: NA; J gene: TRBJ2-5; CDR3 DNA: TGTGCCAGCAGCCAAAATCTGGCTAGCGCGGAGGACCAGTACTTC; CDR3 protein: CASSQNLASAEDQYF
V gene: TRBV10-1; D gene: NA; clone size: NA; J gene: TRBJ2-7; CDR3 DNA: TGCGCCAGCATCCGTCAGAGGGGGTTTTGCGAGCAGTACTTC; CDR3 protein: CASIRQRGFCEQYF
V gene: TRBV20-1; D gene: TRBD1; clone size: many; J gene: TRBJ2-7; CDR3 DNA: TGCAGTGCTCCAGGCACAGGGGTCTACGAGCAGTACTTC; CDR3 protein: CSAPGTGVYEQYF
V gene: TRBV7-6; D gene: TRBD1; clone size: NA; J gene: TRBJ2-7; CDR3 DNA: TGTGCCAGCAGCTCCGCGACAGGGCCCTACGAGCAGTACTTC; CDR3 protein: CASSSATGPYEQYF